This passage covers 8 T cell receptor beta chains from one sample sequenced in a study of CXCR3-negative and CXCR3-positive naive CD8 T cells. 5' RACE with UMI labels generated the TRB cDNA libraries. TCRdb derives one entry per CDR3 protein from the 5' RACE reads, leaving out DNA. In all, the sample yields 20,000 to 30,000 distinct CDR3 sequences. The sequenced material came from naive CXCR3- CD8+ T cells from blood. The subset: CD45RO-CCR7+CD27+CD95- naive CD8+ T cells lacking CXCR3 (TNR3-). The source of these receptors is a human donor in good health. Some clones in this sample may be carry-over from other donors' samples.

The gene calls are TRBV28 and TRBJ2-2; TCRdb returns TRBD1, unconfirmable since there is no DNA. CDR3 size: 15 residues. Germline V lookup: CDR1 MDHEN, CDR2 SYDVKM. The CDR3: CASRPDRGLVGELFF.

The J gene is TRBJ2-1, the V gene TRBV4-2; no DNA is available, so the TRBD2 call from TCRdb remains unchecked. The CDR3 is 16 amino acids. CDR1 is LGHNA, CDR2 YNFKEQ, per germline. CDR3: CASSQDGTSAPNEQFF.

V gene TRBV7-8 combines with J gene TRBJ2-5. Germline loops: CDR1 SGHVS, CDR2 FQNEAQ. The CDR3 consists of 14 residues. The CDR3 sequence is CASSSLYTWGTQYF.

The CDR3 sequence: CSVDRGPNQPQHF. This chain joins TRBV29-1 and TRBJ1-5; TCRdb lists TRBD1, though no DNA is available to test this call. Germline CDR1 SQVTM, CDR2 ANQGSEA. The CDR3 loop spans 13 amino acids.

V and J are TRBV28 and TRBJ2-3; TCRdb lists TRBD1, though no DNA is available to test this call. This CDR3 region has 15 residues. The germline V gene has CDR1 MDHEN and CDR2 SYDVKM. CDR3 sequence: CASSSRQTSTDTQYF. The whole variable domain, filled in from reference TRBV28 and TRBJ2-3, reads DVKVTQSSRYLVKRTGEKVFLECVQDMDHENMFWYRQDPGLGLRLIYFSYDVKMKEKGDIPEGYSVSREKKERFSLILESASTNQTSMYLCASSSRQTSTDTQYFGPGTRLTVL.

This sequence joins TRBV4-1 and TRBJ2-7; TCRdb gives TRBD1 as the D gene, but with no DNA this cannot be confirmed. This CDR3 contains 11 residues. Germline loops: CDR1 MGHRA, CDR2 YSYEKL. The CDR3 loop is CASSLGTEQYF.

V is TRBV29-1 and J is TRBJ2-2. The V gene's germline CDR1 is SQVTM and CDR2 ANQGSEA. This CDR3 has 11 amino acids. CDR3 amino acids: CSVPTSGELFF.

The V and J genes are TRBV12-3 or TRBV12-4 and TRBJ2-5; TCRdb lists TRBD2, though no DNA is available to test this call. The CDR3 sequence is 16 residues long. CDR3 amino acids: CASSPGTSPEGETQYF.